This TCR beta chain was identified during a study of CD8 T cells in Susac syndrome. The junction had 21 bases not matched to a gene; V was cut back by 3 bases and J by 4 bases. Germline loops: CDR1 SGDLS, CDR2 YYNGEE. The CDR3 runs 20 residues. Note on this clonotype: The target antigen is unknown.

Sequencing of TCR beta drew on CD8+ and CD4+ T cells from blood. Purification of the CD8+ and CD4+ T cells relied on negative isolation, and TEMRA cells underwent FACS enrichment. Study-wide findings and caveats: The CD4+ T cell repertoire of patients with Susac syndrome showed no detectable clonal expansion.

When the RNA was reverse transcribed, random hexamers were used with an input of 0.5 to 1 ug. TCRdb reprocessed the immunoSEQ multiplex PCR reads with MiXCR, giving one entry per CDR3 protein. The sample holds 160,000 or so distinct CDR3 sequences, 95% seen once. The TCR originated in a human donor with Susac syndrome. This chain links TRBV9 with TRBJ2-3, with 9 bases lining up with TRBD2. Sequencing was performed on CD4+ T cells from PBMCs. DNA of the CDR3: TGTGCCAGCAGCGCAGCGAGGCGGGGGGGCTTTCGTCCCGGCGCAGATACGCAGTATTTT. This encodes CASSAARRGGFRPGADTQYF.